What follows describes a single T cell receptor (beta chain). The repertoire was sequenced with immunoSEQ multiplex PCR; TCRdb's copy has only in-frame clones and lacks some. Among over 200,000 clones listed, around 80% were seen once. V dropped 1 base and J dropped 4 bases, with 10 bases sitting between them. CDR3 length: 14 residues. Per the germline V gene, CDR1 is SGHTA and CDR2 is FQGNSA. This sample is drawn from a study of blood T cell repertoires in COVID-19. The TCR was taken from a man between 35 and 55 years old with acute or convalescent COVID-19. The J gene is TRBJ2-5, the V gene TRBV7-2; D is unclear. Sequenced: peripheral blood. The CDR3 here is CASSLVAVVETQYF. DNA of the CDR3: TGTGCCAGCAGCTTAGTGGCCGTGGTAGAGACCCAGTACTTC.